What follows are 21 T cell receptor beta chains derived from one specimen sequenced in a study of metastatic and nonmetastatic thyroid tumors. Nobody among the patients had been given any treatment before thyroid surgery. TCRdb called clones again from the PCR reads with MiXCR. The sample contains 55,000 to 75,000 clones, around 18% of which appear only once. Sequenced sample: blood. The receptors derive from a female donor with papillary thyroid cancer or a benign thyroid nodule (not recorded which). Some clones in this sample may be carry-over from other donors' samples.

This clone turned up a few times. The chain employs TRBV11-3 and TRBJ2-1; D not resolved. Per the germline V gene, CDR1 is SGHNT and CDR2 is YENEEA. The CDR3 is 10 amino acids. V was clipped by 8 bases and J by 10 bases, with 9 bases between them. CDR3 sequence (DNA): TGTGCCAGCGGAACACAAGAGCAGTTCTTC. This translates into CASGTQEQFF.

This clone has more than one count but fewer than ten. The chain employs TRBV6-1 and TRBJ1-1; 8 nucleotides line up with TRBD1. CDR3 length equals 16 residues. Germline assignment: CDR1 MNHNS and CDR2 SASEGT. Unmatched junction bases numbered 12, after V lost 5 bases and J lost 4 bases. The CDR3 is CASSPLRAGGFTEAFF. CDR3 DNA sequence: TGTGCCAGCAGTCCCCTAAGGGCAGGGGGCTTCACTGAAGCTTTCTTT.

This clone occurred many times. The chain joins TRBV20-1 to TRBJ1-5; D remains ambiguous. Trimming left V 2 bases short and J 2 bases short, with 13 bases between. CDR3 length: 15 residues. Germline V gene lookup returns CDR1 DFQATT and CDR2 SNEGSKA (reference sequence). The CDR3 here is CSARPLSWGNQPQHF. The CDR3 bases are TGCAGTGCTAGACCCCTCTCTTGGGGCAATCAGCCCCAGCATTTT.

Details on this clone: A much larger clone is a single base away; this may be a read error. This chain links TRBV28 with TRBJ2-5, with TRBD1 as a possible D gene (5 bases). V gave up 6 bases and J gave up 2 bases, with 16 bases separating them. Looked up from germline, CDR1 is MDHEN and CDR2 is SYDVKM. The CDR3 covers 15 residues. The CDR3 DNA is TGTGCCAGCAGCGTTGGGGCAGTGCCACAAGAGACCCAGTACTTC. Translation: CASSVGAVPQETQYF.

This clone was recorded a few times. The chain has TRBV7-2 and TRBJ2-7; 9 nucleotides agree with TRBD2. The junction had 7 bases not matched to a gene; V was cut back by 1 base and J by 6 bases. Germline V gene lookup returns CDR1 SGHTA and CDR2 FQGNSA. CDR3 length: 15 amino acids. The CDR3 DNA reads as TGTGCCAGCAGCTTAGGGGCTAGCGGGACGGTCGAGCAGTACTTC. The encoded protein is CASSLGASGTVEQYF. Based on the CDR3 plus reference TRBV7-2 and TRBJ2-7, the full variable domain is GAGVSQSPSNKVTEKGKDVELRCDPISGHTALYWYRQSLGQGLEFLIYFQGNSAPDKSGLPSDRFSAERTGGSVSTLTIQRTQQEDSAVYLCASSLGASGTVEQYFGPGTRLTVT.

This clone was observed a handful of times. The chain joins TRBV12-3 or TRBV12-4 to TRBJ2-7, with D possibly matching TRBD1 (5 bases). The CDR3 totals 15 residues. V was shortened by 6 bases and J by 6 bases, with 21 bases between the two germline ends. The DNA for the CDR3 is TGTGCCAGCAGCCCCAGCAGGGTCCCCTTTGGCGAGCAGTACGTC. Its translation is CASSPSRVPFGEQYV.

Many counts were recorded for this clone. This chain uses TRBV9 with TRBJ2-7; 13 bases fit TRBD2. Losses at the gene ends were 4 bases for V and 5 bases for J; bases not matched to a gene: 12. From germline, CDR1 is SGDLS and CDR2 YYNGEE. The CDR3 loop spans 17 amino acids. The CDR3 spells CASSSLSGTSGNNEQYF. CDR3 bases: TGTGCCAGCAGCTCCCTCTCCGGGACTAGCGGGAATAACGAGCAGTACTTC.

Here the CDR3 DNA reads TGCGCCAGCAGCTTGGTGGGGACAGGGGAAGGCACCGGGGAGCTGTTTTTT. Protein sequence: CASSLVGTGEGTGELFF. The V gene is TRBV5-1, the J gene TRBJ2-2; TRBD1 agrees at 10 bases. In germline, CDR1 is SGHRS, CDR2 YFSETQ. CDR3 length: 17 amino acids. J was trimmed by 4 bases and V by 0 bases; bases with no gene match: 6.

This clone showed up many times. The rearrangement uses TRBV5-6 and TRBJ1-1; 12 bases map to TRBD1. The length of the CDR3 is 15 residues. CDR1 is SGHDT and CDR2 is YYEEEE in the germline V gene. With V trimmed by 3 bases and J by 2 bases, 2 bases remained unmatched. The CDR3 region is CASSWDRGRNTEAFF. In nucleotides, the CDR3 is TGTGCCAGCAGCTGGGACAGGGGGCGCAACACTGAAGCTTTCTTT.

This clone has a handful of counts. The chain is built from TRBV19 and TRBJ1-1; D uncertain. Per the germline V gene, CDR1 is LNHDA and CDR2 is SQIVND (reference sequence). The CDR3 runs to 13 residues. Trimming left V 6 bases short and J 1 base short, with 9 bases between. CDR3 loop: CASRRGRNTEAFF. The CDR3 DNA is TGTGCCAGTAGACGCGGACGGAACACTGAAGCTTTCTTT.

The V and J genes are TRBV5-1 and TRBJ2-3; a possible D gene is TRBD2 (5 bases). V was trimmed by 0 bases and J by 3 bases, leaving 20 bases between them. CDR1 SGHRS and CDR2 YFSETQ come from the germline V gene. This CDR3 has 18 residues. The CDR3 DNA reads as TGCGCCAGCAGCTTGGTGCCCTTTCCGAGCGGTAGTACAGATACGCAGTATTTT. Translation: CASSLVPFPSGSTDTQYF.

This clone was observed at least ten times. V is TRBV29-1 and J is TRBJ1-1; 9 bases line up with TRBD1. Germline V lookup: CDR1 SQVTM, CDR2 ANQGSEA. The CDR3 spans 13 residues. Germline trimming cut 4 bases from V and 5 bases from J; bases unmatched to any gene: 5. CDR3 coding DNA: TGCAGCGTTGCGGACAGGGGTATTACTGAAGCTTTCTTT. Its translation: CSVADRGITEAFF.

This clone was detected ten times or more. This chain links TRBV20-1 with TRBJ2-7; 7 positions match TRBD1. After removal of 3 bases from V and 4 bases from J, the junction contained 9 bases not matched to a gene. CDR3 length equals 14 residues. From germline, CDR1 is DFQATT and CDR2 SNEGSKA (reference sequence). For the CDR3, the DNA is TGCAGTGCTAGGTCTGGACAGGCTGTGTACGAGCAGTACTTC. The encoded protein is CSARSGQAVYEQYF.

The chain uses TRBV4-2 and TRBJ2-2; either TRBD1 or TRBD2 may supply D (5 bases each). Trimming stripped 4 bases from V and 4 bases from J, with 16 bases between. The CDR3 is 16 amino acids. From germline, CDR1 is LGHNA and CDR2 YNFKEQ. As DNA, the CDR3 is TGTGCCAGCAGCCTCACCCACGGGGACGCCACCGGGGAGCTGTTTTTT. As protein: CASSLTHGDATGELFF.

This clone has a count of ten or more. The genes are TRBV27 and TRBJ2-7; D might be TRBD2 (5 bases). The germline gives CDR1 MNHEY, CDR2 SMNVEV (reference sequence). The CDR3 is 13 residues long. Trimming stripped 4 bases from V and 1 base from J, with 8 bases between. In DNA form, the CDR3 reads TGTGCCAGCAGTTACAGCGGATCCTACGAGCAGTACTTC. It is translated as CASSYSGSYEQYF.

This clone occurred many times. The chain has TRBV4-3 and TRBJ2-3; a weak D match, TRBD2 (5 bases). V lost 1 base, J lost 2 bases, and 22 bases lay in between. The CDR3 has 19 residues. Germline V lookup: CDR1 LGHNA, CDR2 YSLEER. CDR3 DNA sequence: TGCGCCAGCAGCCAAGTATCCAATGAACTAGTGGGAGACACAGATACGCAGTATTTT. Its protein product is CASSQVSNELVGDTDTQYF.

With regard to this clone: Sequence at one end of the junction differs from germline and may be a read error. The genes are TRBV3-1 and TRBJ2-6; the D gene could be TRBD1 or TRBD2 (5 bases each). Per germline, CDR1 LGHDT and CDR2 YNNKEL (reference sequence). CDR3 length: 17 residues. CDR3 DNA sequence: TGTGCCAGCAGCCAAGATCGCGGCAGGGCCGGGGTCAACGTCCTGACTTTC. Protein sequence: CASSQDRGRAGVNVLTF.

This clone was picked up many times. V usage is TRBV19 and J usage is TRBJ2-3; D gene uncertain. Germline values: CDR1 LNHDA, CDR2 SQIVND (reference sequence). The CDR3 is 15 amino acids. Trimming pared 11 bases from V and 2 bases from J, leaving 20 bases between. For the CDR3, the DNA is TGTGCCGCAGCCAACCAGGCAAGGGCCACAGATACGCAGTATTTT. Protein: CAAANQARATDTQYF.

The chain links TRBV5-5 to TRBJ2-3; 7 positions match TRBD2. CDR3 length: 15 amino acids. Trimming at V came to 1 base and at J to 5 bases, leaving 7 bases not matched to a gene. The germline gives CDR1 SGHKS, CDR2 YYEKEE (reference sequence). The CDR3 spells CASSLPGGAGDTQYF. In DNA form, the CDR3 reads TGTGCCAGCAGCTTGCCGGGAGGAGCTGGAGATACGCAGTATTTT.

The CDR3 nucleotides are TGTGCCAGCAGCATGGGACAGACCTACGAGCAGTACTTC. This gives the protein CASSMGQTYEQYF. The chain recombines TRBV11-3 with TRBJ2-7; 7 bases align to TRBD1. V dropped 5 bases and J dropped 2; count of bases not matched to a gene: 3. This CDR3 is built from 13 residues. Germline values: CDR1 SGHNT, CDR2 YENEEA.

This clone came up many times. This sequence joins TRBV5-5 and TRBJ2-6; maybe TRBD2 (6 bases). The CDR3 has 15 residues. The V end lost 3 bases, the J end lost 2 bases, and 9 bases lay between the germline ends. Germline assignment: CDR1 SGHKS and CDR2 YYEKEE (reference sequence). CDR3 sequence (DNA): TGTGCCAGCAGCTCGTGGAGGGCTGGGGCCAACGTCCTGACTTTC. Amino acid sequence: CASSSWRAGANVLTF.